This T cell receptor (beta chain) came from a study of blood T cell repertoires in COVID-19. Study information: COVID-19 samples from acute and convalescent phases originated in the United States, Italy and Spain. Nucleic acid was either cDNA or gDNA, and it came from T cells, B-cell-depleted T cells, or PBMCs.

V lost 3 bases and J lost 3; bases outside the gene matches: 4. This CDR3 contains 15 residues. Germline loops: CDR1 MGHRA, CDR2 YSYEKL. Source study methods: Researchers report that nucleated cell counts were estimated from reference gene primer amplification. The data were produced by immunoSEQ multiplex PCR, yet TCRdb's version contains in-frame clones alone and is incomplete. The V and J calls and clone size were taken over from that table, and D and trimming were inferred from the DNA. Among some 200,000 clones listed, 87% were seen once. Material: peripheral blood. This chain links TRBV4-1 with TRBJ2-1; 8 positions agree with TRBD2. This receptor was identified in a woman younger than 35 who had recovered from COVID-19. CDR3 amino acids: CASSHGGAYYNEQFF. As DNA, the CDR3 is TGCGCCAGCAGCCACGGGGGGGCATACTACAATGAGCAGTTCTTC.